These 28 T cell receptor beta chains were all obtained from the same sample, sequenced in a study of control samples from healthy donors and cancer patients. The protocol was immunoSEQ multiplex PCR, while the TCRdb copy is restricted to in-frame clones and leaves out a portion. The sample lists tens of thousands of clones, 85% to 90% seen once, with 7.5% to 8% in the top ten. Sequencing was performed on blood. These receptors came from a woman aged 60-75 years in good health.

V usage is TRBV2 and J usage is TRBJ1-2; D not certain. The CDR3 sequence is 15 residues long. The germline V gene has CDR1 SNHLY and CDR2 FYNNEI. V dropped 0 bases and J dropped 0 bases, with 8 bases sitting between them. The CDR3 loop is CASSEAVLSNYGYTF. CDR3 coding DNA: TGTGCCAGCAGTGAAGCCGTCTTGTCTAACTATGGCTACACCTTC.

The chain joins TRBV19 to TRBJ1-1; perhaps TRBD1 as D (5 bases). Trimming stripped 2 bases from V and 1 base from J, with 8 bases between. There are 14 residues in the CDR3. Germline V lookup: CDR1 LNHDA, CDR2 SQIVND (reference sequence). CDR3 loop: CASSIFGGNTEAFF. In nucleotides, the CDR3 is TGTGCCAGTAGTATATTTGGGGGGAACACTGAAGCTTTCTTT.

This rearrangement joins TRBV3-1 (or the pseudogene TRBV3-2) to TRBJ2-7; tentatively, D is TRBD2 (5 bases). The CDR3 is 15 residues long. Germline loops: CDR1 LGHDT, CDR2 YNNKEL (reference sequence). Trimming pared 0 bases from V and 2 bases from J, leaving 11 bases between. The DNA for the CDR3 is TGTGCCAGCAGCCAAGATATCCTAGCTCCCTACGAGCAGTACTTC. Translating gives CASSQDILAPYEQYF.

The CDR3 protein is CASSPQGRHGYTF. The DNA for the CDR3 is TGTGCCAGCAGCCCCCAGGGTAGGCATGGCTACACCTTC. The V gene is TRBV27, the J gene TRBJ1-2; tentatively, D is TRBD1 (5 bases). There are 13 residues in the CDR3. Germline V gene lookup returns CDR1 MNHEY and CDR2 SMNVEV (reference sequence). Deletions cut 6 bases from V and 6 bases from J, with 14 bases between.

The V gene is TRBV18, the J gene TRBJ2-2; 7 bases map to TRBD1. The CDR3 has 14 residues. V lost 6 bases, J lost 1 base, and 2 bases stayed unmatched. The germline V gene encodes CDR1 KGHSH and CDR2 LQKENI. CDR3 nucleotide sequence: TGTGCCAGCTCGGGACAGCTGAACACCGGGGAGCTGTTTTTT. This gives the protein CASSGQLNTGELFF.

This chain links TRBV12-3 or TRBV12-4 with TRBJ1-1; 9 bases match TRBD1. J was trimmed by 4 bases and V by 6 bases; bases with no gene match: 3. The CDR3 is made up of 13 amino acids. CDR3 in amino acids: CASSSTGGTEAFF. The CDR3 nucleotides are TGTGCCAGCAGCTCGACAGGGGGCACTGAAGCTTTCTTT.

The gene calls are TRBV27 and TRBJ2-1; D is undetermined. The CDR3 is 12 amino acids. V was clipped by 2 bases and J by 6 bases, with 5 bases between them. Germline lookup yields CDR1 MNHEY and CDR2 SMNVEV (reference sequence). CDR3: CASSLSLNEQFF. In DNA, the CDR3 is TGTGCCAGCAGTTTAAGTCTCAATGAGCAGTTCTTC.

The CDR3 nucleotides read TGCGCCAGAGTTTGCGAGACCCAGTACTTC. This translates into CARVCETQYF. The chain combines TRBV10-1 with TRBJ2-5; no definite D call. This CDR3 is built from 10 residues. CDR1 is WNHNN, CDR2 SYGVQD, per germline (reference sequence). V lost 9 bases to trimming and J lost 5 bases, with 7 bases between them.

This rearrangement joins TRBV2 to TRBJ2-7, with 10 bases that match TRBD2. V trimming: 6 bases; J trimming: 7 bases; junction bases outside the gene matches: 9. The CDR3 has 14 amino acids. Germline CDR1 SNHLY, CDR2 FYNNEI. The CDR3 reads CASSTAGGPEEQYF. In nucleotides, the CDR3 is TGTGCCAGCAGCACAGCGGGAGGGCCGGAAGAGCAGTACTTC. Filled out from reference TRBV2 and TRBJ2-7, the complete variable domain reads EPEVTQTPSHQVTQMGQEVILRCVPISNHLYFYWYRQILGQKVEFLVSFYNNEISEKSEIFDDQFSVERPDGSNFTLKIRSTKLEDSAMYFCASSTAGGPEEQYFGPGTRLTVT.

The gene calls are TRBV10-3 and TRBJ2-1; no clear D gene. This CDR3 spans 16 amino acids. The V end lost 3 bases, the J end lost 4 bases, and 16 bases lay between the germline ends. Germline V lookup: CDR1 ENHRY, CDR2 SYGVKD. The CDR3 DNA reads TGTGCCATCAGTGATCAGGATCGAGAAAGGTACAATGAGCAGTTCTTC. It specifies CAISDQDRERYNEQFF.

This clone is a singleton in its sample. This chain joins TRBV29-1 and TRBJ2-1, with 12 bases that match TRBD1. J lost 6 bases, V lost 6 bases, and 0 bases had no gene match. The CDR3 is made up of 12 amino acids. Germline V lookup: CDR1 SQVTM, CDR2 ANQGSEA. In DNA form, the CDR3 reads TGCAGCGTGGGACAGGGGGCCAATGAGCAGTTCTTC. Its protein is CSVGQGANEQFF.

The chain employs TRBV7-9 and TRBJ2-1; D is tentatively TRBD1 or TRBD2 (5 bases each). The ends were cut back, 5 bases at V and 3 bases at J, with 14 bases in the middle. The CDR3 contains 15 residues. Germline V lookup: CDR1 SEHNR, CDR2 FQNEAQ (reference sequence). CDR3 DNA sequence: TGTGCCAGCAGCCACCGGGACCAAGTCTACAATGAGCAGTTCTTC. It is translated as CASSHRDQVYNEQFF.

Here the CDR3 DNA reads TGTGCCAGCAGTCGGGACAGGGCCGATGGCTACACCTTC. Its translation is CASSRDRADGYTF. The rearrangement links TRBV2 to TRBJ1-2; TRBD1 matches 9 bases. CDR3 length equals 13 residues. V shed 5 bases and J 6 bases; nucleotides not matched to a gene: 4. Per the germline V gene, CDR1 is SNHLY and CDR2 is FYNNEI.

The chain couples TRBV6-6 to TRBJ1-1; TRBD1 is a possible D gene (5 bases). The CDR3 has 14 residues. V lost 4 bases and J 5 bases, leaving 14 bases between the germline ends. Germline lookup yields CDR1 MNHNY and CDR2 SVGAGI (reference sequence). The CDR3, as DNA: TGTGCCAGCAGTTTAGGGACGGAATGGACTGAAGCTTTCTTT. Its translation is CASSLGTEWTEAFF.

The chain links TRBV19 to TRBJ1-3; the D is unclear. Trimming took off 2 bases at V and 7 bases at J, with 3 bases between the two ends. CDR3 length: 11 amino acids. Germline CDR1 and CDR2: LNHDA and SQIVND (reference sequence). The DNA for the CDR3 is TGTGCCAGTAGTATAACGAACACCATATATTTT. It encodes CASSITNTIYF.

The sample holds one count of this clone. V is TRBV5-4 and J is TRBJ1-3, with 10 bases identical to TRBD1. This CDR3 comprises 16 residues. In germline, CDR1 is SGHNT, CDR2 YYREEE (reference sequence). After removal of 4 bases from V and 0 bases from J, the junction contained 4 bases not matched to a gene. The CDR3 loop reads CASSRQGANSGNTIYF. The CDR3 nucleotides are TGTGCCAGCAGCCGACAGGGGGCCAACTCTGGAAACACCATATATTTT.

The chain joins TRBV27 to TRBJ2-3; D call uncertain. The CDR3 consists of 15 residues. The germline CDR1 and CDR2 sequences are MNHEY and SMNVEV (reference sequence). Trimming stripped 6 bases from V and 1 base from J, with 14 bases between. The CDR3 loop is CASSRRLSGTDTQYF. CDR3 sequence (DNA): TGTGCCAGCAGCCGTAGGTTGTCCGGCACAGATACGCAGTATTTT.

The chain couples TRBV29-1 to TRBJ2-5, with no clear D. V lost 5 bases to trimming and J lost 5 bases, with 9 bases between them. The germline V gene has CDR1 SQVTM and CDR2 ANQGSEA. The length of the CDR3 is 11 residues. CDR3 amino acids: CSVLASETQYF. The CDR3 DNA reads TGCAGCGTTTTGGCGTCGGAGACCCAGTACTTC.

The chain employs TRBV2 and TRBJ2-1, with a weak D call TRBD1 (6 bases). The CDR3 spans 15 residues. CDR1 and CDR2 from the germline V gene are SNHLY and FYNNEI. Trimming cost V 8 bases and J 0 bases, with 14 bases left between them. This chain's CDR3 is CASPRGGSSYNEQFF. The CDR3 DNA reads TGTGCCAGCCCGAGAGGGGGAAGCTCCTACAATGAGCAGTTCTTC.

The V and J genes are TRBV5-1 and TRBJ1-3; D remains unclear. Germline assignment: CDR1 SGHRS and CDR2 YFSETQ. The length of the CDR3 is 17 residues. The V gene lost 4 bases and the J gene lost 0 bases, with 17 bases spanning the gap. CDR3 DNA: TGCGCCAGCAGCCCAGTCCCACAAGGCAGCTCTGGAAACACCATATATTTT. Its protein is CASSPVPQGSSGNTIYF.

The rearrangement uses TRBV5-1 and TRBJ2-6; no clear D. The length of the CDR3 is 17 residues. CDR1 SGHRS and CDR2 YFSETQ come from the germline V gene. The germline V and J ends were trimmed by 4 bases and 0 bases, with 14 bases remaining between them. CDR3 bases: TGCGCCAGCAGCCACGGTACAGTAAACTCTGGGGCCAACGTCCTGACTTTC. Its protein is CASSHGTVNSGANVLTF.

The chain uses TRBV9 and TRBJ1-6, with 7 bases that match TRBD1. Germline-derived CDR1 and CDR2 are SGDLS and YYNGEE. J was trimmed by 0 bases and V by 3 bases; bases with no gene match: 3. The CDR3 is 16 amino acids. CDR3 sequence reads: CASSGQGHSYNSPLHF. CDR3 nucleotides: TGTGCCAGCAGCGGACAGGGCCACTCCTATAATTCACCCCTCCACTTT. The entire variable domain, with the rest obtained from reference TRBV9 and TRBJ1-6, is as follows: DSGVTQTPKHLITATGQRVTLRCSPRSGDLSVYWYQQSLDQGLQFLIQYYNGEERAKGNILERFSAQQFPDLHSELNLSSLELGDSALYFCASSGQGHSYNSPLHFGNGTRLTVT.

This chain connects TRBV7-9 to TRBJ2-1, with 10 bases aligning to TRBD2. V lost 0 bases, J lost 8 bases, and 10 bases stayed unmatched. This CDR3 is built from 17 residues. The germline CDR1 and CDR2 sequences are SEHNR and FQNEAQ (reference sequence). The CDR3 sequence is CASSLALAGASSDEQFF. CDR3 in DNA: TGTGCCAGCAGCTTAGCGCTAGCGGGAGCCTCCTCGGATGAGCAGTTCTTC. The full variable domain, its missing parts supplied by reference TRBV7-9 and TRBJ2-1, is DTGVSQNPRHKITKRGQNVTFRCDPISEHNRLYWYRQTLGQGPEFLTYFQNEAQLEKSRLLSDRFSAERPKGSFSTLEIQRTEQGDSAMYLCASSLALAGASSDEQFFGPGTRLTVL.

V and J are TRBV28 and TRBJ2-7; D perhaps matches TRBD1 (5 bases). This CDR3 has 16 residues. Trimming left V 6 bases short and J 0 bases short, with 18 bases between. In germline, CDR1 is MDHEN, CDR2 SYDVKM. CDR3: CASSQLQVFSSYEQYF. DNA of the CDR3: TGTGCCAGCAGCCAACTACAGGTCTTTAGCTCCTACGAGCAGTACTTC.

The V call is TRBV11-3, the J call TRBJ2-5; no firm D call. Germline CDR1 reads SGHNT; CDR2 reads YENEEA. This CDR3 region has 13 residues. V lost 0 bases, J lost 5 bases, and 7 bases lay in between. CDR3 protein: CASSLEGLETQYF. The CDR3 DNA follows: TGTGCCAGCAGCTTAGAAGGGCTGGAGACCCAGTACTTC.

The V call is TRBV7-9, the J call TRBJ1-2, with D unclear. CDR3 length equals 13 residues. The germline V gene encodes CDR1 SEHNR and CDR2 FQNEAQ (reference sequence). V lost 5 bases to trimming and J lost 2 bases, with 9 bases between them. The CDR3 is CASSGHTNYGYTF. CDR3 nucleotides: TGTGCCAGCAGCGGTCACACCAACTATGGCTACACCTTC.

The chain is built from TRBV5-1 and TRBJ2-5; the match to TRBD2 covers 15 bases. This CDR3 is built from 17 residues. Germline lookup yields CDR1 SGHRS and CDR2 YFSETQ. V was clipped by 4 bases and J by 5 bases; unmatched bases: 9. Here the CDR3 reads CASSPGLAGGLPETQYF. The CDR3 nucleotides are TGCGCCAGCAGCCCGGGACTAGCGGGGGGTCTTCCCGAGACCCAGTACTTC.

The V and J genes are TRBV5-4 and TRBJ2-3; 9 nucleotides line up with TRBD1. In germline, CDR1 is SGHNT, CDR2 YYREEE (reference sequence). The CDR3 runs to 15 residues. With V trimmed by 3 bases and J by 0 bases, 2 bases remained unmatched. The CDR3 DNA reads TGTGCCAGCAGCTCCGGGACAGGGAGCACAGATACGCAGTATTTT. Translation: CASSSGTGSTDTQYF. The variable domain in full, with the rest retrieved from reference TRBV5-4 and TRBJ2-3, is ETGVTQSPTHLIKTRGQQVTLRCSSQSGHNTVSWYQQALGQGPQFIFQYYREEENGRGNFPPRFSGLQFPNYSSELNVNALELDDSALYLCASSSGTGSTDTQYFGPGTRLTVL.